This is a list of T cell receptor beta chains from one sample in a study of blood T cell repertoires in COVID-19. TCRdb keeps only in-frame clones here, not all; method: immunoSEQ multiplex PCR. The sample consists of 310,000 or so clones, approximately 90% of them appearing once. Input material: PBMCs or T cells enriched from blood (not recorded which). The receptor set was obtained from a woman aged 25 to 39 who had recovered from COVID-19. Each CDR3 is given with its conserved first and last residue. D genes are given only for firm matches. Some rows have no size entry. The others give once, few or many, or a class for an expanded clone.

clone_size: -
d_call: TRBD2
j_call: TRBJ2-1
v_call: TRBV3-1/TRBV3-2
cdr3_aa: CASRRTSSEQFF
cdr3_nt: TGTGCCAGCAGACGGACTAGTTCTGAGCAGTTCTTC

clone_size: -
d_call: TRBD1
j_call: TRBJ1-4
v_call: TRBV5-1
cdr3_aa: CASSKGTGVEKLFF
cdr3_nt: TGCGCCAGCAGTAAGGGGACAGGGGTTGAAAAACTGTTTTTT

clone_size: once
d_call: -
j_call: TRBJ1-1
v_call: TRBV30
cdr3_aa: CAWSVQGNTEAFF
cdr3_nt: TGTGCCTGGAGTGTACAGGGGAACACTGAAGCTTTCTTT

clone_size: -
d_call: TRBD2
j_call: TRBJ2-1
v_call: TRBV19
cdr3_aa: CASSSTSGYNEQFF
cdr3_nt: TGTGCCAGTAGTTCAACTAGCGGCTACAATGAGCAGTTCTTC

clone_size: -
d_call: TRBD1
j_call: TRBJ1-5
v_call: TRBV25-1
cdr3_aa: CASSSAPGGGNQPQHF
cdr3_nt: TGTGCCAGCAGCTCTGCCCCAGGGGGTGGCAATCAGCCCCAGCATTTT

clone_size: once
d_call: TRBD1
j_call: TRBJ1-3
v_call: TRBV6-6
cdr3_aa: CASSIGQGNSGNTIYF
cdr3_nt: TGTGCCAGCAGCATCGGACAGGGGAACTCTGGAAACACCATATATTTT

clone_size: -
d_call: TRBD1
j_call: TRBJ2-7
v_call: TRBV18
cdr3_aa: CASSPGTGGYEQYF
cdr3_nt: TGTGCCAGCTCACCAGGGACAGGGGGCTACGAGCAGTACTTC

clone_size: once
d_call: -
j_call: TRBJ2-1
v_call: TRBV3-1/TRBV3-2
cdr3_aa: CASRLSLYLVSYNEQFF
cdr3_nt: TGTGCCAGCAGGCTTTCCCTCTATTTGGTCTCCTACAATGAGCAGTTCTTC

clone_size: -
d_call: -
j_call: TRBJ1-5
v_call: TRBV28
cdr3_aa: CASSLSEGLGNQPQHF
cdr3_nt: TGTGCCAGCAGTTTATCGGAGGGTTTGGGCAATCAGCCCCAGCATTTT

clone_size: -
d_call: -
j_call: TRBJ2-3
v_call: TRBV15
cdr3_aa: CATSRERVASTDTQYF
cdr3_nt: TGTGCCACCAGCAGAGAGAGGGTAGCGAGCACAGATACGCAGTATTTT

clone_size: -
d_call: -
j_call: TRBJ2-5
v_call: TRBV3-1/TRBV3-2
cdr3_aa: CASSQGAAQETQYF
cdr3_nt: TGTGCCAGCAGCCAGGGAGCGGCTCAAGAGACCCAGTACTTC

clone_size: -
d_call: TRBD1
j_call: TRBJ1-4
v_call: TRBV4-3
cdr3_aa: CASSQERQGAGTNEKLFF
cdr3_nt: TGCGCCAGCAGCCAAGAACGACAGGGGGCAGGGACTAATGAAAAACTGTTTTTT

clone_size: once
d_call: -
j_call: TRBJ1-6
v_call: TRBV21-1
cdr3_aa: CASRKAPTGGENSPLHF
cdr3_nt: TGTGCCAGCAGAAAAGCCCCGACAGGGGGCGAAAATTCACCCCTCCACTTT

clone_size: once
d_call: -
j_call: TRBJ1-5
v_call: TRBV24-1
cdr3_aa: CATSGSGINQPQHF
cdr3_nt: TGTGCCACCAGTGGTTCCGGGATCAATCAGCCCCAGCATTTT

clone_size: once
d_call: TRBD2
j_call: TRBJ2-5
v_call: TRBV6-5
cdr3_aa: CASESGRASWETQYF
cdr3_nt: TGTGCCAGCGAAAGCGGGAGGGCCTCCTGGGAGACCCAGTACTTC

clone_size: -
d_call: -
j_call: TRBJ1-2
v_call: TRBV2
cdr3_aa: CASQGYTF
cdr3_nt: TGTGCCAGCCAGGGCTACACCTTC

clone_size: -
d_call: -
j_call: TRBJ2-5
v_call: TRBV24-1
cdr3_aa: CATSDPRSGEETQYF
cdr3_nt: TGTGCCACCAGTGACCCGAGGAGCGGTGAAGAGACCCAGTACTTC

clone_size: once
d_call: TRBD1
j_call: TRBJ1-5
v_call: TRBV27
cdr3_aa: CASSIGTGTGQPQHF
cdr3_nt: TGTGCCAGCAGTATCGGGACAGGGACGGGTCAGCCCCAGCATTTT

clone_size: -
d_call: TRBD1
j_call: TRBJ2-7
v_call: TRBV30
cdr3_aa: CAWSATGGWEQYF
cdr3_nt: TGTGCCTGGAGTGCCACAGGGGGTTGGGAGCAGTACTTC

clone_size: -
d_call: TRBD2
j_call: TRBJ2-5
v_call: TRBV7-9
cdr3_aa: CASSRGLGETQYF
cdr3_nt: TGTGCCAGCAGCCGAGGACTAGGAGAGACCCAGTACTTC

clone_size: -
d_call: -
j_call: TRBJ2-7
v_call: TRBV28
cdr3_aa: CASSPHRAYQQQYF
cdr3_nt: TGTGCCAGCAGTCCGCACAGGGCCTACCAACAGCAGTACTTC

clone_size: -
d_call: -
j_call: TRBJ2-3
v_call: TRBV2
cdr3_aa: CASSEGRGGYVDTQYF
cdr3_nt: TGTGCCAGCAGTGAAGGTCGTGGAGGCTATGTAGATACGCAGTATTTT

clone_size: -
d_call: -
j_call: TRBJ1-4
v_call: TRBV18
cdr3_aa: CASSPPSRGDEKLFF
cdr3_nt: TGTGCCAGCTCACCACCATCCAGGGGAGATGAAAAACTGTTTTTT

clone_size: -
d_call: TRBD2
j_call: TRBJ2-1
v_call: TRBV6-5
cdr3_aa: CASTVVAGTYNEQFF
cdr3_nt: TGTGCCAGCACTGTCGTAGCGGGTACCTACAATGAGCAGTTCTTC

clone_size: -
d_call: -
j_call: TRBJ1-6
v_call: TRBV3-1/TRBV3-2
cdr3_aa: CASGAPLHF
cdr3_nt: TGTGCCAGCGGAGCACCCCTCCACTTT